These 13 T cell receptor beta chains came from one sample sequenced in a study of blood T cell repertoires in COVID-19. Some clones are missing from TCRdb's copy, which holds only in-frame ones; the method was immunoSEQ multiplex PCR. The table includes fewer than 350,000 clones, over 75% detected once. Material: peripheral blood. Source of these receptors: a woman aged 25 to 39 with COVID-19, enrolled during active disease.

Notes on this clone: Additional DNA sequences in this sample encode the identical CDR3. In DNA, the CDR3 is TGTGCCAGTAGTACTGACAGGAACACTGAAGCTTTCTTT. Translation: CASSTDRNTEAFF. V and J are TRBV19 and TRBJ1-1; D may be TRBD1 (5 bases). This CDR3 has 13 amino acids. Trimming pared 4 bases from V and 1 base from J, leaving 7 bases between. Germline lookup yields CDR1 LNHDA and CDR2 SQIVND (reference sequence).

This CDR3 is CASSSSRYEQFF. The CDR3 DNA reads as TGTGCCAGCAGCTCGAGCAGGTATGAGCAGTTCTTC. The V gene is TRBV7-2, the J gene TRBJ2-1; D unresolved. V was shortened by 4 bases and J by 8 bases, with 9 bases between the two germline ends. There are 12 residues in the CDR3. Per the germline V gene, CDR1 is SGHTA and CDR2 is FQGNSA.

The chain uses TRBV10-3 and TRBJ2-5, with 13 nucleotides matching TRBD2. Germline trimming cut 6 bases from V and 5 bases from J; bases unmatched to any gene: 3. The germline V gene has CDR1 ENHRY and CDR2 SYGVKD. The CDR3 length is 14 residues. Written as DNA, the CDR3 is TGTGCCATCAGCTTACTAGCGGGGGGGGAGACCCAGTACTTC. It encodes CAISLLAGGETQYF.

The chain uses TRBV5-1 and TRBJ2-5; possible D gene TRBD2, 6 bases. The CDR3 is 14 amino acids. Trimming cost V 5 bases and J 3 bases, with 14 bases left between them. CDR1 is SGHRS and CDR2 is YFSETQ in the germline V gene. The CDR3 nucleotides read TGCGCCAGCAGTACTCTAGCGAATAAAGAGACCCAGTACTTC. Amino acids: CASSTLANKETQYF.

The table lists this clone with a count of one. J is TRBJ2-3 and V is TRBV6-5, with D possibly being TRBD2 (5 bases). The CDR3 has 13 residues. Germline V gene lookup returns CDR1 MNHEY and CDR2 SVGAGI. V was clipped by 6 bases and J by 3 bases, with 10 bases between them. CDR3 sequence (DNA): TGTGCCAGCAGAGCGGACGGAACAGATACGCAGTATTTT. The encoded protein is CASRADGTDTQYF.

J is TRBJ2-1 and V is TRBV2, with 8 bases identical to TRBD2. This CDR3 region has 15 residues. CDR1 SNHLY and CDR2 FYNNEI come from the germline V gene. The junction had 8 bases not matched to a gene; V was cut back by 6 bases and J by 4 bases. CDR3 in DNA: TGTGCCAGCAGCTTAGCGGGAACGACATACAATGAGCAGTTCTTC. This translates into CASSLAGTTYNEQFF.

The V call is TRBV24-1, the J call TRBJ2-2; D not resolved. This CDR3 has 11 residues. Trimming pared 9 bases from V and 10 bases from J, leaving 11 bases between. CDR1 and CDR2 (germline): KGHDR, SFDVKD. The CDR3 DNA reads as TGTGCCACCGGGCAAAGACCGGAGCTGTTTTTT. Its protein is CATGQRPELFF.

The rearrangement uses TRBV19 and TRBJ1-3, with D unresolved. The CDR3 consists of 15 residues. Germline CDR1 LNHDA, CDR2 SQIVND (reference sequence). V lost 3 bases and J 0 bases, leaving 9 bases between the germline ends. The CDR3 DNA is TGTGCCAGTAGTATTGGAGGGCTCTCTGGAAACACCATATATTTT. Its translation is CASSIGGLSGNTIYF.

A single count supports this clone. This chain links TRBV21-1 with TRBJ2-1; the table's TRBD2 call for D was not verified on the DNA. TRBV21-1 is tagged as a pseudogene. There are 16 residues in the CDR3. The CDR3 here is CASSNTSGVIYNEQFF. CDR3 in DNA: TGTGCCAGCAGCAACACCTCGGGAGTAATCTACAATGAGCAGTTCTTC.

V gene TRBV28 combines with J gene TRBJ2-3; D not resolved. Germline lookup yields CDR1 MDHEN and CDR2 SYDVKM. The CDR3 is 12 amino acids. Deletions cut 1 base from V and 6 bases from J, with 5 bases between. This CDR3 reads CASSLSRDTQYF. As DNA, the CDR3 is TGTGCCAGCAGTTTATCCAGGGATACGCAGTATTTT.

The V gene is TRBV11-2, the J gene TRBJ2-2; 7 nucleotides align to TRBD1. Germline assignment: CDR1 SGHAT and CDR2 FQNNGV. This CDR3 has 16 residues. Losses at the gene ends were 4 bases for V and 1 base for J; bases not matched to a gene: 6. The CDR3 DNA sequence: TGTGCCAGCAGCTCTCGCTACAGGGGGAACACCGGGGAGCTGTTTTTT. Encoded protein: CASSSRYRGNTGELFF. Drawing the rest from reference TRBV11-2 and TRBJ2-2, the complete variable domain is EAGVAQSPRYKIIEKRQSVAFWCNPISGHATLYWYQQILGQGPKLLIQFQNNGVVDDSQLPKDRFSAERLKGVDSTLKIQPAKLEDSAVYLCASSSRYRGNTGELFFGEGSRLTVL.

DNA for the CDR3: TGTGCCAGCTCACCCCAGGGGGCTACTAGCAATGAGCAGTTCTTC. It translates to CASSPQGATSNEQFF. J is TRBJ2-1 and V is TRBV18, with 8 bases fitting TRBD1. CDR1 is KGHSH and CDR2 is LQKENI in the germline V gene. With V trimmed by 3 bases and J by 6 bases, 7 bases remained unmatched. There are 15 residues in the CDR3.

The V and J genes are TRBV9 and TRBJ2-3, with D perhaps TRBD1 (5 bases). Germline V gene lookup returns CDR1 SGDLS and CDR2 YYNGEE. Trimming stripped 0 bases from V and 2 bases from J, with 13 bases between. The CDR3 is made up of 16 amino acids. CDR3 sequence: CASSVDAGSTTDTQYF. The CDR3, as DNA: TGTGCCAGCAGCGTAGACGCAGGGTCGACCACAGATACGCAGTATTTT.